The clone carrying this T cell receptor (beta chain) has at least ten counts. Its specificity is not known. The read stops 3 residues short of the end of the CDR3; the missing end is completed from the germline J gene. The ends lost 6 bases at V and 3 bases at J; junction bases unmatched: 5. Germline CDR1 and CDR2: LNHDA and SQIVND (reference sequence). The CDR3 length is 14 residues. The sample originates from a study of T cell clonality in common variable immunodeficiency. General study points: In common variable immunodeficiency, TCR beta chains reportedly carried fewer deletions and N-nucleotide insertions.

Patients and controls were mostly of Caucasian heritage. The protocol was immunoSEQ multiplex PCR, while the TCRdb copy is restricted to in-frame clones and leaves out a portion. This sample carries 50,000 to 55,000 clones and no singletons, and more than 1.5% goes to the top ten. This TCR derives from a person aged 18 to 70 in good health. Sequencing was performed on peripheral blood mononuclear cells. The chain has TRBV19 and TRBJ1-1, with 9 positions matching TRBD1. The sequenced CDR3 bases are TGTGCCAGTAGCCCACAGGGGGCGGACACTGAA. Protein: CASSPQGADTE. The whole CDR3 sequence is CASSPQGADTEAFF.